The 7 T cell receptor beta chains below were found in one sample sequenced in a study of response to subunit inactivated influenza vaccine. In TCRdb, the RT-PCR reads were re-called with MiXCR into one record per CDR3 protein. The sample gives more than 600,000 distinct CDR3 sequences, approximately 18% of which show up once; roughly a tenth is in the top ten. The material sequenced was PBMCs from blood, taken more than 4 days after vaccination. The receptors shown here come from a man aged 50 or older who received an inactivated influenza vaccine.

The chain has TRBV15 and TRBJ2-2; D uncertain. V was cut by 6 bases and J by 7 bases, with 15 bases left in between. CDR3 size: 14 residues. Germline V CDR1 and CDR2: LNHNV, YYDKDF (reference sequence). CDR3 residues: CATSSVVLDGELFF. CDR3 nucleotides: TGTGCCACCAGTTCCGTTGTCTTAGACGGGGAGCTGTTTTTT.

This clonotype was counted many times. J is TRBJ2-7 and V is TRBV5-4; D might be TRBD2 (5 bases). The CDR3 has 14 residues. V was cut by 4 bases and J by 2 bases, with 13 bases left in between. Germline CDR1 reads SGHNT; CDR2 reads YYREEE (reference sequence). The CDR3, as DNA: TGTGCCAGCAGCCCGGAGGCGCAGACCTACGAGCAGTACTTC. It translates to CASSPEAQTYEQYF. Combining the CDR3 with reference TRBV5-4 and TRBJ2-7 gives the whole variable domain ETGVTQSPTHLIKTRGQQVTLRCSSQSGHNTVSWYQQALGQGPQFIFQYYREEENGRGNFPPRFSGLQFPNYSSELNVNALELDDSALYLCASSPEAQTYEQYFGPGTRLTVT.

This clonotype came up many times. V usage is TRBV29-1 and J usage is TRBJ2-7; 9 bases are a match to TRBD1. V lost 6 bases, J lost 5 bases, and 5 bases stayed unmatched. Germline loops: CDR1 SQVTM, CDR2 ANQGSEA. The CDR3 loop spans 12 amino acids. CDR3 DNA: TGCAGCGTGCTACAGGGGGCTCACGAGCAGTACTTC. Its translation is CSVLQGAHEQYF.

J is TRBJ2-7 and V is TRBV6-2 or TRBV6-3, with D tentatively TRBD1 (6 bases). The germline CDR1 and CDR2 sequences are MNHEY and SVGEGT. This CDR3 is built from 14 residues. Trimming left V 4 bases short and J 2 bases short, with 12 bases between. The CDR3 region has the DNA TGTGCCAGCAGTTCTCCCCGACAGGCCTACGAGCAGTACTTC. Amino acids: CASSSPRQAYEQYF.

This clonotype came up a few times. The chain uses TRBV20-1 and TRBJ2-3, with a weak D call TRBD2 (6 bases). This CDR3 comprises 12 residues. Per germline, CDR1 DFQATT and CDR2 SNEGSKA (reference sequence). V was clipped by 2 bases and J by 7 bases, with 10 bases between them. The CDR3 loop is CSARRDSNTQYF. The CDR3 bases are TGCAGTGCTAGACGGGACTCTAATACGCAGTATTTT.

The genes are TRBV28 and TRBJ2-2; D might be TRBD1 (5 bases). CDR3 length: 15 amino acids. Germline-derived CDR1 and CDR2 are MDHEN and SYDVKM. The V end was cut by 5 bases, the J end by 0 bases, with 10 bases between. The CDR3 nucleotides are TGTGCCAGCAGTCGACAGAGCCCGAACACCGGGGAGCTGTTTTTT. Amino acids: CASSRQSPNTGELFF.

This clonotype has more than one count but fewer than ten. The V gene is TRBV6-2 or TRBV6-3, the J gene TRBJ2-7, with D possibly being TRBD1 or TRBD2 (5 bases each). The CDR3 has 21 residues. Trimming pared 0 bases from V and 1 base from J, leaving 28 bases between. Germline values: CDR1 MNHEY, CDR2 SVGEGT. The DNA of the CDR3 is TGTGCCAGCAGTTACTCGATGGTTATTGGCCCAGGGCAGAGGAGGTCCTACGAGCAGTACTTC. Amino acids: CASSYSMVIGPGQRRSYEQYF.